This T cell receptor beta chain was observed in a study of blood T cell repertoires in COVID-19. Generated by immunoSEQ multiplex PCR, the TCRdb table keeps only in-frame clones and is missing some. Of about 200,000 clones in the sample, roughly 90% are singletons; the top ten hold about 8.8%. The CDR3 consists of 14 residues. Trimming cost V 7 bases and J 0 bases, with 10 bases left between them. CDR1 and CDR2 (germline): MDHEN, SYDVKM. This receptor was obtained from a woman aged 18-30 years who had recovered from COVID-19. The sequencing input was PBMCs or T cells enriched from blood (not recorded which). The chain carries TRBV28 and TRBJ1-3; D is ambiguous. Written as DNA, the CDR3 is TGTGCCAGCACCCTTGTCGGCTCTGGAAACACCATATATTTT. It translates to CASTLVGSGNTIYF.